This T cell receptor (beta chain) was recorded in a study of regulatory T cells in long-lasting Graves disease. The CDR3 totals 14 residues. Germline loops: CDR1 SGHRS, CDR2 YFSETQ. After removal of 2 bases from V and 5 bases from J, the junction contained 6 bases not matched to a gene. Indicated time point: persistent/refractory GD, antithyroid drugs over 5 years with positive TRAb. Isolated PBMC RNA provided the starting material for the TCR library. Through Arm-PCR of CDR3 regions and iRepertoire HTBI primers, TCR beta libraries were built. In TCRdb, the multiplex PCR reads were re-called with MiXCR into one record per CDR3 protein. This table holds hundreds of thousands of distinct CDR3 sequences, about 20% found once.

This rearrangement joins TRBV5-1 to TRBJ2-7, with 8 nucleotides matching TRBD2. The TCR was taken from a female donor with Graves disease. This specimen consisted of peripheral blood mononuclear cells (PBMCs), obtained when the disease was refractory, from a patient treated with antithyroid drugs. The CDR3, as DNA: TGCGCCAGCAGCTTCGTGGGACTAGAGGACGAGCAGTACTTC. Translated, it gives CASSFVGLEDEQYF. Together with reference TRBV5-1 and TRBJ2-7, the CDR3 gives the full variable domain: KAGVTQTPRYLIKTRGQQVTLSCSPISGHRSVSWYQQTPGQGLQFLFEYFSETQRNKGNFPGRFSGRQFSNSRSEMNVSTLELGDSALYLCASSFVGLEDEQYFGPGTRLTVT.